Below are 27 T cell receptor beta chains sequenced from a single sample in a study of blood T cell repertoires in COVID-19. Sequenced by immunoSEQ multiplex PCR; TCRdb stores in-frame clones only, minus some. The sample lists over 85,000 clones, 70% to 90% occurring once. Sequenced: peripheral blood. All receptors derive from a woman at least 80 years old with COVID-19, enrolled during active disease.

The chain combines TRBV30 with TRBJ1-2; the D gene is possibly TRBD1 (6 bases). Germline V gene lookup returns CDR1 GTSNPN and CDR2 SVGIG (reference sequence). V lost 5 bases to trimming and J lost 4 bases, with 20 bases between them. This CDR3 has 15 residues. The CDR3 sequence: CAWQKTGGTSYGYTF. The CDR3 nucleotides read TGTGCCTGGCAAAAGACGGGGGGCACCTCCTATGGCTACACCTTC.

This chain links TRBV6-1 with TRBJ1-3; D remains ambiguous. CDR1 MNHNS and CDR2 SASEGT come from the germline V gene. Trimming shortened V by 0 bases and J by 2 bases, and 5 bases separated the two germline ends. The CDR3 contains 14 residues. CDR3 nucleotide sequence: TGTGCCAGCAGTGAAGCAGAGGCTGGAAACACCATATATTTT. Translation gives CASSEAEAGNTIYF.

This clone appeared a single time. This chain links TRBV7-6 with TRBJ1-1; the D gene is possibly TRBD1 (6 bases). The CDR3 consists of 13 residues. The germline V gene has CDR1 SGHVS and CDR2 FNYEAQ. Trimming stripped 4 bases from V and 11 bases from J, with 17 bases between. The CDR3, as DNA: TGTGCCAGCAGCTCGGTACCAGGGGTGTTGGCTTTCTTT. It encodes CASSSVPGVLAFF.

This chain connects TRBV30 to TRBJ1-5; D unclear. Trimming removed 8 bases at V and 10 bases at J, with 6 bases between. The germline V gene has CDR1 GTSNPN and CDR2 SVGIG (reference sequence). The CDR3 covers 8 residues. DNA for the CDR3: TGTGCCCCGAGACCCCAGCATTTT. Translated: CAPRPQHF.

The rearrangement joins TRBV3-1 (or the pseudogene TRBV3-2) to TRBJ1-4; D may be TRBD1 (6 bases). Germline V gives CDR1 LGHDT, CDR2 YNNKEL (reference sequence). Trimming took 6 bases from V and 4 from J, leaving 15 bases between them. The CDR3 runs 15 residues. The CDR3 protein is CASRHREGNNEKLFF. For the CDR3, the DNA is TGTGCCAGCAGGCACAGGGAGGGTAATAATGAAAAACTGTTTTTT.

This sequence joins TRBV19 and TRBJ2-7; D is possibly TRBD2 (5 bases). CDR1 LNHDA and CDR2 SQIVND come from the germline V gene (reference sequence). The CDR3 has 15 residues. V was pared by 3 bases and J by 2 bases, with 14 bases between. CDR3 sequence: CASSISAGVPYEQYF. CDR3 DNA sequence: TGTGCCAGTAGTATCTCGGCCGGGGTCCCCTACGAGCAGTACTTC.

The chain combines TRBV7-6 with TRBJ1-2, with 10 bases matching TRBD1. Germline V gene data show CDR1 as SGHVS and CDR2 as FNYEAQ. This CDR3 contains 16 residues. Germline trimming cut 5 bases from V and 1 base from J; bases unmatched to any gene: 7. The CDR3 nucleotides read TGTGCCAGCAGCCCCTTGAGGACAGGGGGTAACTATGGCTACACCTTC. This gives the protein CASSPLRTGGNYGYTF.

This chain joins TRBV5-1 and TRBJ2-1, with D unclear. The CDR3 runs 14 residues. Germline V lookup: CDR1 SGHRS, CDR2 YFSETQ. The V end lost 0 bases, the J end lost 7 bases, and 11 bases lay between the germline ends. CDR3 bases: TGCGCCAGCAGCTTGGAGCAGGTTACTAATGAGCAGTTCTTC. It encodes CASSLEQVTNEQFF.

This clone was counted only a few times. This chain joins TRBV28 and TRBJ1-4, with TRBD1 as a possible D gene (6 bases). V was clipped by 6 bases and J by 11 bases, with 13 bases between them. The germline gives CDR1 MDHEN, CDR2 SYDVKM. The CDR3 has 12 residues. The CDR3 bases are TGTGCCAGCAGCCACAGTAGGGGGAAACTGTTTTTT. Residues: CASSHSRGKLFF.

CDR3 sequence reads: CASSNLDRSSYNEQFF. CDR3 coding DNA: TGTGCCAGCAGCAATCTGGACAGGAGCTCCTACAATGAGCAGTTCTTC. The chain carries TRBV21-1 and TRBJ2-1; the table's D call of TRBD1 was not tested on the DNA. TRBV21-1 is tagged as a pseudogene. The CDR3 loop spans 16 amino acids.

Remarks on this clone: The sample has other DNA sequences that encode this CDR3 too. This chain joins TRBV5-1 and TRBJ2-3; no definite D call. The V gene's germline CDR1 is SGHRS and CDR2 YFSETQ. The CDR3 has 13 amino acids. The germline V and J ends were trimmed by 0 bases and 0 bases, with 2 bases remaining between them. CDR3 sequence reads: CASSLASTDTQYF. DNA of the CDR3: TGCGCCAGCAGCTTGGCGAGCACAGATACGCAGTATTTT. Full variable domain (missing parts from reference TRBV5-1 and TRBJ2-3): KAGVTQTPRYLIKTRGQQVTLSCSPISGHRSVSWYQQTPGQGLQFLFEYFSETQRNKGNFPGRFSGRQFSNSRSEMNVSTLELGDSALYLCASSLASTDTQYFGPGTRLTVL.

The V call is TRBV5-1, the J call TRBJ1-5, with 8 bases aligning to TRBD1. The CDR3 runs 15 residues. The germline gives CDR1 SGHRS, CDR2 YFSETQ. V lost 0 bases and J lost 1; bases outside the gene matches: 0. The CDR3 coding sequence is TGCGCCAGCAGCTTGGGGACAGGGAGCAATCAGCCCCAGCATTTT. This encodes CASSLGTGSNQPQHF. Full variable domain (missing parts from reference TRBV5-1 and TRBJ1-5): KAGVTQTPRYLIKTRGQQVTLSCSPISGHRSVSWYQQTPGQGLQFLFEYFSETQRNKGNFPGRFSGRQFSNSRSEMNVSTLELGDSALYLCASSLGTGSNQPQHFGDGTRLSIL.

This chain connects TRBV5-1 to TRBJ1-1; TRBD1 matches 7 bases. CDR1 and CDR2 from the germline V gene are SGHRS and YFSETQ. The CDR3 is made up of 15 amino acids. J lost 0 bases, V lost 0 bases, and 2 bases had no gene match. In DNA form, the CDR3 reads TGCGCCAGCAGCTTGGGACAGGGAATGAACACTGAAGCTTTCTTT. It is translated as CASSLGQGMNTEAFF.

This CDR3 is CASTLNEQFF. Written as DNA, the CDR3 is TGTGCCAGCACCCTAAATGAGCAGTTCTTC. This chain uses TRBV2 with TRBJ2-1; D not resolved. Trimming cost V 7 bases and J 7 bases, with 5 bases left between them. This CDR3 is 10 amino acids long. CDR1 is SNHLY, CDR2 FYNNEI, per germline. Supplemented by reference TRBV2 and TRBJ2-1, the full variable domain reads EPEVTQTPSHQVTQMGQEVILRCVPISNHLYFYWYRQILGQKVEFLVSFYNNEISEKSEIFDDQFSVERPDGSNFTLKIRSTKLEDSAMYFCASTLNEQFFGPGTRLTVL.

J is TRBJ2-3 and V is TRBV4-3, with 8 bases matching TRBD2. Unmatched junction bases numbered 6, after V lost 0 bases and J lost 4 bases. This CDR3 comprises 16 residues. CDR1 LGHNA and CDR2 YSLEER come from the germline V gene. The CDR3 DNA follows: TGCGCCAGCAGCCAAGATATCCTAGCGGGTGCAGATACGCAGTATTTT. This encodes CASSQDILAGADTQYF.

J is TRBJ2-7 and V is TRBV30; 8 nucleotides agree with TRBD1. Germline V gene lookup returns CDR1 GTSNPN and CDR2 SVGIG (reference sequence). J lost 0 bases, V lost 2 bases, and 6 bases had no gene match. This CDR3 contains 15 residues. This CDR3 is CAWSQGQASSYEQYF. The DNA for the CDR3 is TGTGCCTGGAGTCAGGGACAGGCAAGCTCCTACGAGCAGTACTTC.

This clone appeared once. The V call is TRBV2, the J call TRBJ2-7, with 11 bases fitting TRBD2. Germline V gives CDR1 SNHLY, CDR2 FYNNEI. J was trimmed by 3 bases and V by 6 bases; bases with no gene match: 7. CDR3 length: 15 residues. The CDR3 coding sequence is TGTGCCAGCAGGGAGACTAGCGGGGCCCGCTACGAGCAGTACTTC. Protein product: CASRETSGARYEQYF.

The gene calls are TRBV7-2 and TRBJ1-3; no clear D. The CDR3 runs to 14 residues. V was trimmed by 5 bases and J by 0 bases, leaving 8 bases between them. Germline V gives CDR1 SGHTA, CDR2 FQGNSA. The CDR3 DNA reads TGTGCCAGCAGCCTCCGGGACTCTGGAAACACCATATATTTT. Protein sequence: CASSLRDSGNTIYF.

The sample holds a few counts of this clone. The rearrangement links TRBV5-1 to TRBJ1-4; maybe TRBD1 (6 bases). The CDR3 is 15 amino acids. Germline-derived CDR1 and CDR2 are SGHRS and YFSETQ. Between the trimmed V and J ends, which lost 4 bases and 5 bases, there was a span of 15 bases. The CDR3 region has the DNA TGCGCCAGCAGCCCACCGGGACAAGCGAATGAAAAACTGTTTTTT. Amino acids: CASSPPGQANEKLFF.

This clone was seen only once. DNA for the CDR3: TGTGCCAGCTCACCACAACAGGGGGCACACTATGGCTACACCTTC. It yields the protein CASSPQQGAHYGYTF. This chain uses TRBV18 with TRBJ1-2, with TRBD1 matching 9 bases. Per germline, CDR1 KGHSH and CDR2 LQKENI. The CDR3 is made up of 15 amino acids. Trimming at V came to 1 base and at J to 3 bases, leaving 3 bases not matched to a gene. Based on the CDR3 plus reference TRBV18 and TRBJ1-2, the full variable domain is NAGVMQNPRHLVRRRGQEARLRCSPMKGHSHVYWYRQLPEEGLKFMVYLQKENIIDESGMPKERFSAEFPKEGPSILRIQQVVRGDSAAYFCASSPQQGAHYGYTFGSGTRLTVV.

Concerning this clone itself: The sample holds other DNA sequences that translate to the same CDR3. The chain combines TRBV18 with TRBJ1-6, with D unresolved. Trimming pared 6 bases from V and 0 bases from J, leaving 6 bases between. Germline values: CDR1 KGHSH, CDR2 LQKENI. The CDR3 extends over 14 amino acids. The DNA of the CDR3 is TGTGCCAGCTCCCGGGACTCCTATAATTCACCCCTCCACTTT. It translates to CASSRDSYNSPLHF.

The CDR3, as DNA: TGTGCCAGTAGTGCCCGACAGGGGGCTCAGCCCCAGCATTTT. Amino acid sequence: CASSARQGAQPQHF. The chain recombines TRBV19 with TRBJ1-5, with 10 bases identical to TRBD1. Germline V gene data show CDR1 as LNHDA and CDR2 as SQIVND (reference sequence). With 5 bases clipped from V and 6 bases from J, the junction kept 4 bases outside the gene matches. The CDR3 totals 14 residues.

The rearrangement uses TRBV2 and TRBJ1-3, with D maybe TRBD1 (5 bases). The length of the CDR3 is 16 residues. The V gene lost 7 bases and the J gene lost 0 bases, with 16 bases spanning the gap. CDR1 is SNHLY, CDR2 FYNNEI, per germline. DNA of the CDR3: TGTGCCAGCACAAATACAGGAATTTTCTCTGGAAACACCATATATTTT. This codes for CASTNTGIFSGNTIYF.

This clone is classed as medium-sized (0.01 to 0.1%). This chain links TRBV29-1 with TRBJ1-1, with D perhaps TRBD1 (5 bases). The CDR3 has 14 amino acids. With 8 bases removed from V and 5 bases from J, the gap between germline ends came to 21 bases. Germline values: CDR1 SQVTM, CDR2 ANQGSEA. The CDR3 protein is CSFTLGGRGTEAFF. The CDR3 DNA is TGCAGCTTCACTCTGGGGGGAAGAGGAACTGAAGCTTTCTTT.

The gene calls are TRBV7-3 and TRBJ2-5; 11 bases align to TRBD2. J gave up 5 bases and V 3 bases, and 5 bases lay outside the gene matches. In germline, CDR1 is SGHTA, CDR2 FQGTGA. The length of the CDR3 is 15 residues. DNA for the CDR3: TGTGCCAGCAGCTTGACTAGCGGGACGGGTGAGACCCAGTACTTC. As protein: CASSLTSGTGETQYF.

CDR3 protein: CASSLEGAGETQYF. CDR3 bases: TGCGCCAGCAGCTTGGAGGGGGCAGGGGAGACCCAGTACTTC. The rearrangement joins TRBV5-1 to TRBJ2-5, with TRBD1 matching over 7 bases. V shed 0 bases, J shed 5 bases, and the junction held 4 bases outside the gene matches. This CDR3 is built from 14 residues. From germline, CDR1 is SGHRS and CDR2 YFSETQ.

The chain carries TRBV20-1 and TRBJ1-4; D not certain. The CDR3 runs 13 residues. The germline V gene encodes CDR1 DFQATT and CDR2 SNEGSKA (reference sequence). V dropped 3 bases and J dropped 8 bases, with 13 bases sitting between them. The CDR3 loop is CSASGIRGEKLFF. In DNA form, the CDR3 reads TGCAGTGCTAGTGGGATAAGAGGGGAAAAACTGTTTTTT.